The 17 T cell receptor beta chains in this list originate from one sample, sequenced in a study of cytomegalovirus exposure and HLA in healthy donors. The study ran its PCR with 60 Vbeta and 13 Jbeta primers. The assay was immunoSEQ multiplex PCR, and TCRdb's table has in-frame clones only and misses some. Found here are approximately 100,000 clones, more than 75% of them singletons; the top ten hold about 4%. The sequenced sample consisted of PBMCs. The source is a woman in her thirties or forties in good health and CMV-seronegative.

This clone was observed a few times. The chain links TRBV5-4 to TRBJ1-2; D uncertain. The CDR3 totals 16 residues. V lost 4 bases and J lost 4, with 20 bases in between. Germline values: CDR1 SGHNT, CDR2 YYREEE (reference sequence). CDR3 amino acids: CASSLPGGEGAYGYTF. DNA for the CDR3: TGTGCCAGCAGCCTCCCCGGCGGGGAGGGTGCCTATGGCTACACCTTC.

Notes on this clone: The junction differs from germline at one of its ends, possibly a read error. The chain links TRBV7-7 to TRBJ2-1; TRBD2 is a possible D gene (7 bases). The CDR3 runs 14 residues. Germline assignment: CDR1 SSHAT and CDR2 FNYEAQ (reference sequence). The CDR3: CASSLTGGYDEQFF. The CDR3 DNA is TGTGCTAGCAGCTTAACGGGGGGCTACGATGAGCAGTTCTTC.

The chain recombines TRBV28 with TRBJ1-3, with TRBD1 matching 9 bases. The V and J ends lost 6 bases and 2 bases, in that order; junction bases with no gene match: 17. Germline V CDR1 and CDR2: MDHEN, SYDVKM. The length of the CDR3 is 19 residues. CDR3 sequence: CASSPPGTGYGGPGNTIYF. In DNA form, the CDR3 reads TGTGCCAGCAGCCCACCCGGGACAGGGTATGGGGGCCCTGGAAACACCATATATTTT.

Here the CDR3 DNA reads TGTGCCTGGAGTGTACTAGGCGAGCAGTACTTC. This sequence encodes CAWSVLGEQYF. The J gene is TRBJ2-7, the V gene TRBV30, with D possibly TRBD2 on 5 matching bases. The CDR3 loop spans 11 amino acids. Germline V gene sequence: CDR1 GTSNPN, CDR2 SVGIG (reference sequence). Deletions cut 0 bases from V and 6 bases from J, with 6 bases between.

The V call is TRBV5-1, the J call TRBJ1-2; D not certain. V was clipped by 2 bases and J by 0 bases, with 8 bases between them. This CDR3 has 14 residues. Germline values: CDR1 SGHRS, CDR2 YFSETQ. CDR3 protein: CASSFREPNYGYTF. CDR3 in DNA: TGCGCCAGCAGCTTCCGAGAGCCTAACTATGGCTACACCTTC.

The V call is TRBV19, the J call TRBJ2-3; D gene uncertain. The CDR3 loop spans 14 amino acids. Germline V gene lookup returns CDR1 LNHDA and CDR2 SQIVND (reference sequence). The V end was cut by 4 bases, the J end by 5 bases, with 13 bases between. DNA of the CDR3: TGTGCCAGTAGTAATCGAGTAGCCGTAGATACGCAGTATTTT. Translated, it gives CASSNRVAVDTQYF.

The chain combines TRBV4-1 with TRBJ2-5; tentatively, D is TRBD2 (6 bases). The germline V and J ends were trimmed by 4 bases and 5 bases, with 14 bases remaining between them. Looked up from germline, CDR1 is MGHRA and CDR2 is YSYEKL. CDR3 length: 14 amino acids. This chain's CDR3 is CASSPGLPGETQYF. As DNA, the CDR3 is TGCGCCAGCAGCCCGGGACTCCCAGGGGAGACCCAGTACTTC.

The rearrangement uses TRBV7-8 and TRBJ2-1, with TRBD2 matching over 7 bases. The V and J ends lost 2 bases and 4 bases, in that order; junction bases with no gene match: 11. Germline assignment: CDR1 SGHVS and CDR2 FQNEAQ. This CDR3 has 17 amino acids. The CDR3 sequence is CASSLLGAGIGYNEQFF. The CDR3 nucleotides are TGTGCCAGCAGCTTATTAGGAGCGGGGATCGGTTACAATGAGCAGTTCTTC.

The table lists this clone with a count of one. The CDR3 reads CASSYDRSHNEKLFF. The CDR3 DNA follows: TGCGCCAGCAGCTACGACAGATCCCATAATGAAAAACTGTTTTTT. The V and J genes are TRBV5-1 and TRBJ1-4; possibly TRBD1 for D (5 bases). Trimming took off 3 bases at V and 4 bases at J, with 13 bases between the two ends. Germline CDR1 SGHRS, CDR2 YFSETQ. The CDR3 totals 15 residues.

The CDR3 DNA reads as TGTGCCAGTATAGACCAAATGGGGGCAGGTCAGCCCCAGCATTTT. As protein: CASIDQMGAGQPQHF. The rearrangement uses TRBV19 and TRBJ1-5, with D tentatively TRBD1 (6 bases). The CDR3 spans 15 residues. Per germline, CDR1 LNHDA and CDR2 SQIVND (reference sequence). Deletions cut 7 bases from V and 6 bases from J, with 19 bases between.

Note on this clone: One end of the junction fails to match germline, which may point to a read error. Here the CDR3 reads CASSLEGTAATGF. CDR3 sequence (DNA): TGTGCCAGCAGCTTAGAAGGGACAGCGGCAACGGGATTC. The chain joins TRBV7-9 to TRBJ1-2; TRBD1 matches 7 bases. Germline V lookup: CDR1 SEHNR, CDR2 FQNEAQ (reference sequence). This CDR3 is 13 amino acids long. The full variable domain, rest sourced from reference TRBV7-9 and TRBJ1-2, is DTGVSQNPRHKITKRGQNVTFRCDPISEHNRLYWYRQTLGQGPEFLTYFQNEAQLEKSRLLSDRFSAERPKGSFSTLEIQRTEQGDSAMYLCASSLEGTAATGFGSGTRLTVV.

V and J are TRBV5-1 and TRBJ1-2; TRBD1 matches at 10 bases. Looked up from germline, CDR1 is SGHRS and CDR2 is YFSETQ. CDR3 size: 14 residues. J gave up 6 bases and V 0 bases, and 2 bases lay outside the gene matches. The CDR3 nucleotides read TGCGCCAGCAGCTTGGGGACAGGGGGGAATGGCTACACCTTC. Translation: CASSLGTGGNGYTF.

As regards this clone: One junction end disagrees with the germline gene, perhaps due to a read error. The rearrangement joins TRBV4-3 to TRBJ1-6, with D unresolved. The CDR3 extends over 16 amino acids. From germline, CDR1 is LGHNA and CDR2 YSLEER. CDR3 bases: TGCGCCAGCAGCCGCACCCGGATGATGGAGGGTTCACCCCTCAACTTT. Encoded protein: CASSRTRMMEGSPLNF.

The chain is built from TRBV19 and TRBJ2-5, with 8 positions matching TRBD1. The germline V gene has CDR1 LNHDA and CDR2 SQIVND (reference sequence). V was clipped by 3 bases and J by 0 bases; unmatched bases: 0. This CDR3 comprises 14 residues. In DNA form, the CDR3 reads TGTGCCAGTAGTATGGACAGGGACCAAGAGACCCAGTACTTC. This codes for CASSMDRDQETQYF. Based on the CDR3 plus reference TRBV19 and TRBJ2-5, the full variable domain is DGGITQSPKYLFRKEGQNVTLSCEQNLNHDAMYWYRQDPGQGLRLIYYSQIVNDFQKGDIAEGYSVSREKKESFPLTVTSAQKNPTAFYLCASSMDRDQETQYFGPGTRLLVL.

Only one count was recorded for this clone. This chain joins TRBV7-9 and TRBJ1-5; D unclear. The germline V gene has CDR1 SEHNR and CDR2 FQNEAQ (reference sequence). V was trimmed by 5 bases and J by 5 bases, leaving 10 bases between them. The CDR3 spans 13 residues. The CDR3 region is CASSPGGYQPQHF. The CDR3 DNA is TGTGCCAGCAGCCCAGGAGGATATCAGCCCCAGCATTTT.

This clone has only a few counts. V gene TRBV5-5 combines with J gene TRBJ2-5; TRBD1 aligns across 9 bases. The germline V gene has CDR1 SGHKS and CDR2 YYEKEE (reference sequence). The ends lost 1 base at V and 3 bases at J; junction bases unmatched: 1. The CDR3 length is 14 residues. The CDR3 spells CASSLWTGEETQYF. The DNA of the CDR3 is TGTGCCAGCAGCTTGTGGACAGGGGAAGAGACCCAGTACTTC.

The chain uses TRBV6-1 and TRBJ2-1; D ambiguous. Germline V lookup: CDR1 MNHNS, CDR2 SASEGT. Trimming cost V 8 bases and J 0 bases, with 8 bases left between them. The CDR3 contains 13 residues. Here the CDR3 reads CASQKSSYNEQFF. CDR3 in DNA: TGTGCCAGCCAGAAAAGCTCCTACAATGAGCAGTTCTTC.